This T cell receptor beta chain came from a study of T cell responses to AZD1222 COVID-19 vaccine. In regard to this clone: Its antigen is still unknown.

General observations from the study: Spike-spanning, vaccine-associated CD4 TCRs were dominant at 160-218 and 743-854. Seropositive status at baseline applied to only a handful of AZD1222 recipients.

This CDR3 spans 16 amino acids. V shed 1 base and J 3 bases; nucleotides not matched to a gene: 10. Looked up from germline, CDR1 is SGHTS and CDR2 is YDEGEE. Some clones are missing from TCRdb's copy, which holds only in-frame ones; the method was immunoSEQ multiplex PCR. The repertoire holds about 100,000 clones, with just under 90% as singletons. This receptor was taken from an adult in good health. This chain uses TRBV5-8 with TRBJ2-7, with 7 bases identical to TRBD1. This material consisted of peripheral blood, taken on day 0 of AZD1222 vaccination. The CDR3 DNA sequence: TGTGCCAGCAGCTTGAACAGGGGAGAGATTAACTACGAGCAGTACTTC. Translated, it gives CASSLNRGEINYEQYF.